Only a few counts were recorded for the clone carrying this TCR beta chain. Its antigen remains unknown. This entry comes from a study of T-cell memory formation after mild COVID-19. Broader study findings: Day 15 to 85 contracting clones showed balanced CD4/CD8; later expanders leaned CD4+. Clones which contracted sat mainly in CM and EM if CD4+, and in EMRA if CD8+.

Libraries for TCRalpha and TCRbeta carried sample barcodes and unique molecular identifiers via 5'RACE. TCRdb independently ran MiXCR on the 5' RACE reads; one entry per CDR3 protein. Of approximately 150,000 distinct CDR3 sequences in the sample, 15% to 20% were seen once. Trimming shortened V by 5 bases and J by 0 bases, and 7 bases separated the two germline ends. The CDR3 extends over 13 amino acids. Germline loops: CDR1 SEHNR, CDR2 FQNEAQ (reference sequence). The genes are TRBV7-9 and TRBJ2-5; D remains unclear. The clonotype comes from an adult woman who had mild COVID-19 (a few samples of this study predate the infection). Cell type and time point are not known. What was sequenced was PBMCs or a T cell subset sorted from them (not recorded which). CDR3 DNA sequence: TGTGCCAGCAGCGCAGTACACCAAGAGACCCAGTACTTC. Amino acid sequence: CASSAVHQETQYF.